A single sample gave rise to the 30 T cell receptor beta chains below, sequenced in a study of cytomegalovirus exposure and HLA in healthy donors. PCR amplification relied on 60 Vbeta primers (plus 13 Jbeta primers). Clones were read by immunoSEQ multiplex PCR, and TCRdb kept only the in-frame ones, dropping some. The sample spans more than 45,000 clones; the ten largest clones claim roughly 4%. Sequencing was done on a sample of PBMCs. All receptors derive from a male donor in good health and CMV-seronegative.

CDR3 coding DNA: TGTGCCACCAGCAGTTATTTTACGGGACAGCTAACCTACGAGCAGTACTTC. Protein sequence: CATSSYFTGQLTYEQYF. The chain carries TRBV15 and TRBJ2-7; 7 nucleotides line up with TRBD1. CDR1 and CDR2 from the germline V gene are LNHNV and YYDKDF (reference sequence). The CDR3 spans 17 residues. V lost 3 bases and J lost 2; bases outside the gene matches: 13.

The chain couples TRBV6-4 to TRBJ2-7; 9 nucleotides agree with TRBD2. This CDR3 has 15 residues. After removal of 3 bases from V and 0 bases from J, the junction contained 3 bases not matched to a gene. Germline V gives CDR1 MRHNA, CDR2 SNTAGT. The chain's CDR3 is CASSESSGSSYEQYF. DNA of the CDR3: TGTGCCAGCAGTGAGAGTAGCGGGAGCTCCTACGAGCAGTACTTC.

V and J are TRBV4-2 and TRBJ2-5, with D unclear. Trimming pared 6 bases from V and 5 bases from J, leaving 16 bases between. Germline V gives CDR1 LGHNA, CDR2 YNFKEQ. This CDR3 has 14 residues. The CDR3, as DNA: TGTGCCAGCAGTCTATCGACTGGATTTGAGACCCAGTACTTC. Translating gives CASSLSTGFETQYF.

Here the CDR3 reads CASSPAVVGGAGNTGELFF. The CDR3 DNA reads as TGCGCCAGCAGCCCAGCTGTCGTGGGGGGGGCCGGGAACACCGGGGAGCTGTTTTTT. This sequence joins TRBV4-1 and TRBJ2-2; weak D call: TRBD2 (7 bases). CDR1 MGHRA and CDR2 YSYEKL come from the germline V gene. The CDR3 loop spans 19 amino acids. Between the trimmed V and J ends, which lost 4 bases and 1 base, there was a span of 22 bases.

This chain links TRBV2 with TRBJ1-4; TRBD1 might be the D (5 bases). The V and J ends lost 6 bases and 5 bases respectively, with 10 bases between them. The CDR3 spans 13 residues. Germline V CDR1 and CDR2: SNHLY, FYNNEI. The CDR3 coding sequence is TGTGCCAGCAGGGTCAGGGCCAATGAAAAACTGTTTTTT. It yields the protein CASRVRANEKLFF.

The chain joins TRBV6-5 to TRBJ1-4, with 8 positions matching TRBD1. The germline CDR1 and CDR2 sequences are MNHEY and SVGAGI. CDR3 size: 15 residues. J gave up 3 bases and V 10 bases, and 10 bases lay outside the gene matches. This CDR3 reads CATKAGGASNEKLFF. For the CDR3, the DNA is TGTGCCACGAAAGCAGGGGGCGCGTCTAATGAAAAACTGTTTTTT.

This chain uses TRBV6-4 with TRBJ1-4; perhaps TRBD1 as D (5 bases). CDR3 length equals 13 residues. The germline V gene encodes CDR1 MRHNA and CDR2 SNTAGT. Trimming removed 6 bases at V and 7 bases at J, with 12 bases between. CDR3 nucleotide sequence: TGTGCCAGCAGCCGCGACAGTGGTGAAAAACTGTTTTTT. It encodes CASSRDSGEKLFF.

CDR3 sequence (DNA): TGTGCCAGCAGCACCCGGGACAGGGGTGCCTACGAGCAGTACTTC. The encoded protein is CASSTRDRGAYEQYF. J is TRBJ2-7 and V is TRBV7-9; TRBD1 matches 10 bases. The CDR3 contains 15 residues. Germline V CDR1 and CDR2: SEHNR, FQNEAQ (reference sequence). V trimming: 5 bases; J trimming: 2 bases; junction bases outside the gene matches: 6.

The rearrangement joins TRBV4-3 to TRBJ1-4; D is perhaps TRBD1 (5 bases). The germline gives CDR1 LGHNA, CDR2 YSLEER. Trimming took off 5 bases at V and 8 bases at J, with 9 bases between the two ends. There are 12 residues in the CDR3. The CDR3 here is CASSRGREKLFF. CDR3 DNA: TGCGCCAGCAGCAGGGGTCGCGAAAAACTGTTTTTT.

Comments on this clone: The junction departs from germline at one end; a sequencing error may be responsible. The same CDR3 is also encoded by other DNA sequences in this sample. The genes are TRBV4-1 and TRBJ1-6; D gene unclear. The CDR3 length is 16 residues. CDR1 and CDR2 from the germline V gene are MGHRA and YSYEKL. The CDR3 spells CASSQAANQRDSPLHF. For the CDR3, the DNA is TGCGCCAGCAGCCAAGCGGCTAACCAGCGGGATTCACCCCTACACTTT.

The V gene is TRBV5-4, the J gene TRBJ2-2; 9 bases match TRBD2. There are 15 residues in the CDR3. The V segment lost 6 bases and the J segment 7 bases; nucleotides outside the gene matches: 10. Per germline, CDR1 SGHNT and CDR2 YYREEE (reference sequence). The CDR3 coding sequence is TGTGCCAGCAAGGCGGGCGGGGGGGCCAACGGGGAGCTGTTTTTT. Its translation: CASKAGGGANGELFF.

V usage is TRBV19 and J usage is TRBJ1-1, with D unclear. Germline V gene data show CDR1 as LNHDA and CDR2 as SQIVND (reference sequence). This CDR3 region has 11 residues. Trimming stripped 4 bases from V and 11 bases from J, with 11 bases between. This CDR3 is CASSSRMRAFF. The CDR3 DNA sequence: TGTGCCAGTAGTAGCCGGATGAGGGCTTTCTTT.

The chain employs TRBV9 and TRBJ2-1; 8 bases match TRBD2. V shed 2 bases and J 7 bases; nucleotides not matched to a gene: 5. This CDR3 comprises 14 residues. CDR1 and CDR2 (germline): SGDLS, YYNGEE. The CDR3, as DNA: TGTGCCAGCAGCGTCAGCGGGAGTTCGAATGAGCAGTTCTTC. Translating gives CASSVSGSSNEQFF.

The chain couples TRBV7-2 to TRBJ1-2; perhaps TRBD1 as D (6 bases). Germline values: CDR1 SGHTA, CDR2 FQGNSA. V shed 5 bases and J shed 5 bases, with 21 bases lying between them. This CDR3 spans 16 amino acids. For the CDR3, the DNA is TGTGCCAGCAGCACCTACACACAGGGTGGGTCTTATGGCTACACCTTC. It codes for CASSTYTQGGSYGYTF.

The chain carries TRBV30 and TRBJ1-6, with a tentative D call TRBD1 (5 bases). Trimming removed 2 bases at V and 9 bases at J, with 17 bases between. CDR1 is GTSNPN, CDR2 SVGIG, per germline (reference sequence). This CDR3 is 15 amino acids long. Here the CDR3 DNA reads TGTGCCTGGAGTCCAGGGTGGGAATACCGTTCACCCCTCCACTTT. Its protein product is CAWSPGWEYRSPLHF. Full variable domain (missing parts from reference TRBV30 and TRBJ1-6): SQTIHQWPATLVQPVGSPLSLECTVEGTSNPNLYWYRQAAGRGLQLLFYSVGIGQISSEVPQNLSASRPQDRQFILSSKKLLLSDSGFYLCAWSPGWEYRSPLHFGNGTRLTVT.

J is TRBJ2-7 and V is TRBV28; the D gene is possibly TRBD1 (5 bases). V lost 3 bases and J 2 bases, leaving 14 bases between the germline ends. The germline V gene has CDR1 MDHEN and CDR2 SYDVKM. The CDR3 has 15 residues. CDR3 nucleotide sequence: TGTGCCAGCAGTTTCACAGGACCCGATGCCTACGAGCAGTACTTC. Its translation: CASSFTGPDAYEQYF.

As regards this clone: Other DNA sequences in the sample encode the same CDR3. This chain links TRBV2 with TRBJ1-2; D uncertain. The germline V gene encodes CDR1 SNHLY and CDR2 FYNNEI. The V end lost 1 base, the J end lost 0 bases, and 6 bases lay between the germline ends. The CDR3 extends over 14 amino acids. The CDR3 nucleotides are TGTGCCAGCAGTGAAGTATTAGCTAACTATGGCTACACCTTC. The encoded protein is CASSEVLANYGYTF.

CDR3 sequence (DNA): TGCAGTGCTCCGAGGGTGGGTGGCTACACCTTC. Translated: CSAPRVGGYTF. The J gene is TRBJ1-2, the V gene TRBV20-1; D unresolved. This CDR3 region has 11 residues. CDR1 and CDR2 from the germline V gene are DFQATT and SNEGSKA (reference sequence). V was cut by 5 bases and J by 7 bases, with 11 bases left in between.

This chain uses TRBV6-5 with TRBJ2-2; D not resolved. Trimming shortened V by 4 bases and J by 6 bases, and 18 bases separated the two germline ends. This CDR3 comprises 16 residues. CDR1 is MNHEY, CDR2 SVGAGI, per germline. Here the CDR3 DNA reads TGTGCCAGCAGTTGGAAGGTAGTAGGTCAGGCCGGGGAGCTGTTTTTT. It codes for CASSWKVVGQAGELFF.

The chain links TRBV19 to TRBJ2-4; D is ambiguous. Germline assignment: CDR1 LNHDA and CDR2 SQIVND (reference sequence). This CDR3 is built from 16 residues. Trimming pared 3 bases from V and 0 bases from J, leaving 12 bases between. The chain's CDR3 is CASSMEHKLAKNIQYF. DNA of the CDR3: TGTGCCAGTAGTATGGAGCACAAGCTAGCCAAAAACATTCAGTACTTC.

This chain uses TRBV28 with TRBJ2-1, with 9 bases fitting TRBD2. V lost 5 bases, J lost 6 bases, and 8 bases stayed unmatched. Per germline, CDR1 MDHEN and CDR2 SYDVKM. This CDR3 comprises 15 residues. CDR3 loop: CASSPLAGIANEQFF. The DNA for the CDR3 is TGTGCCAGCAGTCCTCTAGCGGGAATCGCCAATGAGCAGTTCTTC.

V gene TRBV9 combines with J gene TRBJ2-1; D is perhaps TRBD2 (6 bases). Trimming shortened V by 4 bases and J by 5 bases, and 16 bases separated the two germline ends. CDR1 and CDR2 from the germline V gene are SGDLS and YYNGEE. The CDR3 is 15 residues long. CDR3 sequence (DNA): TGTGCCAGCAGCACCCAGGGACTCGAAGACAATGAGCAGTTCTTC. It translates to CASSTQGLEDNEQFF.

The chain carries TRBV7-8 and TRBJ2-1; D is possibly TRBD1 (5 bases). V was trimmed by 3 bases and J by 4 bases, leaving 7 bases between them. This CDR3 region has 13 residues. Germline V CDR1 and CDR2: SGHVS, FQNEAQ. The CDR3 bases are TGTGCCAGCAGCTTCTCAGGGTACAATGAGCAGTTCTTC. Amino acids: CASSFSGYNEQFF.

The chain recombines TRBV2 with TRBJ2-3; possibly TRBD1 for D (6 bases). V lost 6 bases to trimming and J lost 3 bases, with 22 bases between them. The germline gives CDR1 SNHLY, CDR2 FYNNEI. The CDR3 contains 17 residues. CDR3 sequence: CASRTGLDRRRTDTQYF. CDR3 in DNA: TGTGCCAGCAGAACAGGGTTAGATCGACGTCGGACAGATACGCAGTATTTT.

V is TRBV29-1 and J is TRBJ2-3; 14 bases align to TRBD2. This CDR3 spans 16 amino acids. Germline CDR1 and CDR2: SQVTM and ANQGSEA. V gave up 7 bases and J gave up 10 bases; unmatched junction bases: 16. CDR3 residues: CSGYTPGLAGANPQYF. CDR3 nucleotides: TGCAGCGGGTATACGCCGGGACTAGCGGGGGCCAATCCGCAGTATTTT.

V gene TRBV28 combines with J gene TRBJ2-1; tentatively, D is TRBD1 (6 bases). CDR3 length equals 17 residues. The germline gives CDR1 MDHEN, CDR2 SYDVKM. The V end was cut by 4 bases, the J end by 4 bases, with 20 bases between. This CDR3 is CASSSSFGTNDYNEQFF. The CDR3 DNA sequence: TGTGCCAGCAGTTCTTCTTTCGGGACAAACGATTACAATGAGCAGTTCTTC. Full variable domain (remainder filled in from reference TRBV28 and TRBJ2-1): DVKVTQSSRYLVKRTGEKVFLECVQDMDHENMFWYRQDPGLGLRLIYFSYDVKMKEKGDIPEGYSVSREKKERFSLILESASTNQTSMYLCASSSSFGTNDYNEQFFGPGTRLTVL.

The chain combines TRBV4-3 with TRBJ2-3; a possible D gene is TRBD2 (6 bases). The CDR3 totals 17 residues. V shed 0 bases and J shed 1 base, with 14 bases lying between them. Germline V gene lookup returns CDR1 LGHNA and CDR2 YSLEER. The DNA of the CDR3 is TGCGCCAGCAGCCAAGAAGTCGGGACTGTCGGCACAGATACGCAGTATTTT. The encoded protein is CASSQEVGTVGTDTQYF.

The chain recombines TRBV18 with TRBJ2-5; D might be TRBD1 (6 bases). Trimming removed 1 base at V and 2 bases at J, with 8 bases between. CDR1 and CDR2 from the germline V gene are KGHSH and LQKENI. This CDR3 spans 14 amino acids. CDR3 coding DNA: TGTGCCAGCTCACCACGGACAGAGCAAGAGACCCAGTACTTC. Translation gives CASSPRTEQETQYF.

The genes are TRBV30 and TRBJ2-5; TRBD1 agrees at 9 bases. The J call is in doubt because the DNA end fits TRBJ2-7 better. CDR3 length: 14 residues. CDR1 GTSNPN and CDR2 SVGIG come from the germline V gene (reference sequence). CDR3 region: CAWNPQDRGNEQYF. The CDR3, as DNA: TGTGCCTGGAATCCGCAGGACAGGGGAAACGAGCAGTACTTC.

V usage is TRBV6-6 and J usage is TRBJ1-1; 12 positions match TRBD1. Trimming cost V 7 bases and J 10 bases; bases outside gene matches: 16. This CDR3 spans 16 amino acids. Germline-derived CDR1 and CDR2 are MNHNY and SVGAGI (reference sequence). In DNA, the CDR3 is TGTGCCAGCACAGGGGGGGCGGGACAGGGGGCCCCGGCAGCTTTCTTT. Protein product: CASTGGAGQGAPAAFF.